The clone carrying this TCR beta chain has a single count. Its antigen remains unknown. At the DNA level, this CDR3 is encoded by other sequences in the same sample as well. The data are from a study of beta chain features in type 1 diabetes. General observations from the study: PCR may have favored shorter templates equally in patients and controls. Sequencing from cDNA could over-represent high-TCR-expressing cells. Among all four CD4+ subsets, Type 1 diabetes patients had TCRB CDR3s that were moderately but significantly shorter.

This CDR3 is 14 amino acids long. V was clipped by 3 bases and J by 5 bases; unmatched bases: 4. CDR1 and CDR2 (germline): SGDLS, YYNGEE. Sequencing targeted expressed TCRB transcripts, as all isolated RNA had been reverse transcribed. The protocol was immunoSEQ multiplex PCR, while the TCRdb copy is restricted to in-frame clones and leaves out a portion. The sample lists about 650,000 clones; 9.5% to 15% were seen once. The source of this sequence is a man younger than 40 with type 1 diabetes. The material sequenced was naive CD4+ T cells from blood. The V call is TRBV9, the J call TRBJ1-2; TRBD1 aligns across 10 bases. CDR3 nucleotides: TGTGCCAGCAGCGCGGGACAGGGGAATTATGGCTACACCTTC. Translated: CASSAGQGNYGYTF.